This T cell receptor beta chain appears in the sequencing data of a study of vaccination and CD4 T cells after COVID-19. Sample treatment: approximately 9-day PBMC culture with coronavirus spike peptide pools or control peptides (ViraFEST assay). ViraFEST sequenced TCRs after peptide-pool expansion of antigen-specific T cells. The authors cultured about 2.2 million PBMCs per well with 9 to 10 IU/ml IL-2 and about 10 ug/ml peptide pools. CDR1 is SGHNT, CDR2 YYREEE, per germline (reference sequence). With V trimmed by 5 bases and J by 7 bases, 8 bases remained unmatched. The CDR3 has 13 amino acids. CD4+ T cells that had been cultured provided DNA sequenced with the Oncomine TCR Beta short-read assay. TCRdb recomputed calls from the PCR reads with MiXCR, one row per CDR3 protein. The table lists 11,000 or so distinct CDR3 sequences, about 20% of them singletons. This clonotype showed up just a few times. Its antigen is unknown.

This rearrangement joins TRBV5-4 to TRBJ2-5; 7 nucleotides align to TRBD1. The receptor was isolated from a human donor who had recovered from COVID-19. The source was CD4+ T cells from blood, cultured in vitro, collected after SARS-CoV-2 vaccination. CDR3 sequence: CASRAGTEGTQYF. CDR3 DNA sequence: TGTGCCAGCAGAGCCGGGACAGAAGGGACCCAGTACTTC.